This TCR beta chain was documented in a study of blood T cell repertoires in COVID-19. On the study more broadly: Italy, Spain and the United States were the sources of the convalescent and acute COVID-19 samples. The cDNA or gDNA used as material had been derived from T cells, B-cell-depleted T cells, or PBMCs.

Authors' analysis steps: Nucleated cell counts were estimated from reference gene primer amplification. The repertoire was sequenced with immunoSEQ multiplex PCR; TCRdb's copy has only in-frame clones and lacks some. The DNA gave D and trimming, while V, J and clone size come from that table. This sample has under 200,000 clones, with approximately 86% found just once. Sequencing was carried out using peripheral blood. The clonotype was recovered from a woman older than 75 with acute or convalescent COVID-19.

CDR3 coding DNA: TGTGCCAGCTCCGGGGAAAGCGGCACTGAAGCTTTCTTT. Protein product: CASSGESGTEAFF. V is TRBV18 and J is TRBJ1-1; D unclear. V was cut by 6 bases and J by 4 bases, with 12 bases left in between. Germline CDR1 and CDR2: KGHSH and LQKENI. The CDR3 runs 13 residues.